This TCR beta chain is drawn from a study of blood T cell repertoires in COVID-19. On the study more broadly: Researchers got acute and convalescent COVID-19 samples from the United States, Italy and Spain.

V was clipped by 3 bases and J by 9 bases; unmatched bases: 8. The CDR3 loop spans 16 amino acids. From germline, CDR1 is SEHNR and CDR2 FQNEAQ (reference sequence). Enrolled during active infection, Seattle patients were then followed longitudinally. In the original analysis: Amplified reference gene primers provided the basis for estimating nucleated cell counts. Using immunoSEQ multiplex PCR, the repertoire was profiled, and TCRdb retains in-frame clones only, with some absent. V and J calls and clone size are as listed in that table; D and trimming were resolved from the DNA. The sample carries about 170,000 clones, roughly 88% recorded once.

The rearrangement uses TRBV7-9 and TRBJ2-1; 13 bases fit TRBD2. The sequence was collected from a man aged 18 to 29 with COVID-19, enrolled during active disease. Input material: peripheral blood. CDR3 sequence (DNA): TGTGCCAGCAGCTTCATAGTACTAGCGGGAGGGGGTGAGCAGTTCTTC. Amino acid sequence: CASSFIVLAGGGEQFF. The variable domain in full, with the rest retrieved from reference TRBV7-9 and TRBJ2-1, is DTGVSQNPRHKITKRGQNVTFRCDPISEHNRLYWYRQTLGQGPEFLTYFQNEAQLEKSRLLSDRFSAERPKGSFSTLEIQRTEQGDSAMYLCASSFIVLAGGGEQFFGPGTRLTVL.